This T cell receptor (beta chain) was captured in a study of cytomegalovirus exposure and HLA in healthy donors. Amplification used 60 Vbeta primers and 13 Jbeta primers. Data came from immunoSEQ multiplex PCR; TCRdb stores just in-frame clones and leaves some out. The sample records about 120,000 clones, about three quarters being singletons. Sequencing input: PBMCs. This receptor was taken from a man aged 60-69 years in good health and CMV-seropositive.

CDR3 region: CAWSPIPGGGQPQHF. The DNA of the CDR3 is TGTGCCTGGAGTCCAATTCCCGGGGGTGGTCAGCCCCAGCATTTT. The J gene is TRBJ1-5, the V gene TRBV30; TRBD1 might be the D (5 bases). The CDR3 extends over 15 amino acids. Per the germline V gene, CDR1 is GTSNPN and CDR2 is SVGIG (reference sequence). V lost 2 bases to trimming and J lost 6 bases, with 17 bases between them.